This is a list of T cell receptor beta chains from one sample in a study of T-cell memory formation after mild COVID-19. TCRdb redid the calling of the 5' RACE reads with MiXCR, one entry per CDR3 protein. The sample shows just over 400,000 distinct CDR3 sequences, 23% of them seen only once. The sequenced material came from PBMCs or a T cell subset sorted from them (not recorded which). These receptor sequences come from an adult woman who had mild COVID-19 (a few samples of this study predate the infection). Cell type and time point are not known. Both conserved end residues are part of each CDR3. D genes are given only for firm matches. Clone size is given for some rows only: seen once, a few or many times, or a class if the clone is expanded.

TRBV18	.	TRBJ2-5	many	TGTGCCAGCAGCCGGACAGCCCAAGAGACCCAGTACTTC	CASSRTAQETQYF
TRBV7-3	TRBD2	TRBJ2-3	many	TGTGCCAGCAGCCCAGAGAGCGGGGGGGCGCAGTATTTT	CASSPESGGAQYF
TRBV5-1	.	TRBJ2-5	few	TGCGCCAGCAGCACAACAGGGCCGGAGACCCAGTACTTC	CASSTTGPETQYF
TRBV12-3/TRBV12-4	.	TRBJ1-2	.	TGTGCCAGCAGTTACCGATCGGAGGGCTACACCTTC	CASSYRSEGYTF
TRBV7-9	.	TRBJ2-5	.	TGTGCCAGCAGCCAAGGGTCGGGGACCGAGACCCAGTACTTC	CASSQGSGTETQYF
TRBV18	.	TRBJ2-1	few	TGTGCCAGCTCGCCATGGACGGGTTACAATGAGCAGTTCTTC	CASSPWTGYNEQFF
TRBV25-1	.	TRBJ2-5	.	TGTGCCAGCAGTGACCTTCCGGGCAGGTCCCAAGAGACCCAGTACTTC	CASSDLPGRSQETQYF
TRBV7-2	.	TRBJ1-1	few	TGTGCCAGCAGCCCCGATTTCAACACTGAAGCTTTCTTT	CASSPDFNTEAFF
TRBV20-1	.	TRBJ2-5	few	TGCAGTGCACCGAAACCGGGGGAAGAGACCCAGTACTTC	CSAPKPGEETQYF
TRBV5-6	.	TRBJ2-7	.	TGTGCCAGCAGCGCTACTAGTGGGTACGAGCAGTACTTC	CASSATSGYEQYF
TRBV7-2	TRBD1	TRBJ1-5	.	TGTGCCAGCAGCATCGGGACAGGGCACAATCAGCCCCAGCATTTT	CASSIGTGHNQPQHF
TRBV12-3/TRBV12-4	.	TRBJ2-1	.	TGTGCCAGCAGTTTTTCTGCGAGGAACCAGTTCTTC	CASSFSARNQFF
TRBV15	TRBD1	TRBJ2-6	few	TGTGCCACCAGCAGAGCTTGGGGGACAGACTCCCCTCTGGGGGCCAACGTCCTGACTTTC	CATSRAWGTDSPLGANVLTF
TRBV27	.	TRBJ1-1	few	TGTGCCAGCAGTTTCGGAGACTCGAACACTGAAGCTTTCTTT	CASSFGDSNTEAFF
TRBV13	TRBD1	TRBJ2-7	few	TGTGCCAGCAGCTTAGTTAGGGACAGTACCTACGAGCAGTACTTC	CASSLVRDSTYEQYF
TRBV12-5	TRBD2	TRBJ2-1	.	TGTGCTAGTGGTCGCTCTAGCGGGGGACAGCAGTTCTTC	CASGRSSGGQQFF
TRBV10-3	.	TRBJ1-2	few	TGTGCCATCAGCGTTAGGACAGCCGACTCCTATGGCTACACCTTC	CAISVRTADSYGYTF
TRBV7-9	.	TRBJ2-7	few	TGTGCCAGCAGCTTAGCAAAGTCGGGGCAGTACTTC	CASSLAKSGQYF
TRBV7-9	.	TRBJ2-2	.	TGTGCCAGCAGCTCCCAACCCCCGGGGACCGGGGAGCTGTTTTTT	CASSSQPPGTGELFF
TRBV12-3/TRBV12-4	.	TRBJ1-1	.	TGTGCCAGCAGTTTGTTTGGACCTGTGGGCACTGAAGCTTTCTTT	CASSLFGPVGTEAFF
TRBV6-6	.	TRBJ1-1	few	TGTGCCAGCAGTTACCACAGGGCGGCTGAAGCTTTCTTT	CASSYHRAAEAFF
TRBV20-1	.	TRBJ1-5	few	TGCAGTGCTAGTGCAGGGGTGGGTCAGCCCCAGCATTTT	CSASAGVGQPQHF
TRBV4-3	TRBD2	TRBJ2-1	few	TGCGCCAGCAGCCAATCGACTAGCGGTTTGTACAATGAGCAGTTCTTC	CASSQSTSGLYNEQFF
TRBV29-1	.	TRBJ1-4	.	TGCAGCGTTGTTTGGGTGGGGCAACGGGATGAAAAACTGTTTTTT	CSVVWVGQRDEKLFF
TRBV12-3/TRBV12-4	TRBD2	TRBJ2-7	few	TGTGCCAGCAGTTACAGGACTAGCGGGGGCTACGAGCAGTACTTC	CASSYRTSGGYEQYF
TRBV10-3	TRBD2	TRBJ2-5	.	TGTGCCATCAGTGAGTCGGGCGGGAGTATCGGAGAGACCCAGTACTTC	CAISESGGSIGETQYF
TRBV3-1	.	TRBJ2-1	.	TGTGCCAGCAGCCAAGGCGGTCGTTACAATGAGCAGTTCTTC	CASSQGGRYNEQFF
TRBV20-1	TRBD2	TRBJ2-5	few	TGCAGTGCTAGAGATCTACGCGCGGGAGCGGAGACCCAGTACTTC	CSARDLRAGAETQYF
TRBV20-1	TRBD2	TRBJ2-1	few	TGCAGTGCGCCGTTTACGGGGGGGCACAATGAGCAGTTCTTC	CSAPFTGGHNEQFF
TRBV7-9	.	TRBJ2-2	.	TGTGCCAGCACAGTCTGGGGCGAAAACACCGGGGAGCTGTTTTTT	CASTVWGENTGELFF
TRBV29-1	.	TRBJ1-5	few	TGCAGCGTTAGGGACACGGGTGAAAAGCCCCAGCATTTT	CSVRDTGEKPQHF
TRBV18	.	TRBJ2-1	few	TGTGCCAGCTCACCCGCCAGGCAGCGAGACAATGAGCAGTTCTTC	CASSPARQRDNEQFF